The entry below gives a single T cell receptor beta chain sequence along with its context. CDR1 is MNHEY, CDR2 SVGAGI, per germline. V shed 4 bases and J 0 bases; nucleotides not matched to a gene: 6. There are 15 residues in the CDR3. These data belong to a study of blood T cells in healthy people across ages. The use of a sample-barcoded 5' primer and a J-beta primer mix characterized a second PCR of about 7 to 12 cycles. TCRdb fed the 5' RACE reads into MiXCR, producing one record per CDR3 protein. The sample includes under 1,100,000 distinct CDR3 sequences, around 25% of them seen just once. Aged about 6 to 95, donors were systemically healthy Caucasians from Russia. These data were likewise used in another study, on T cells of mothers and their children. According to that study: Roughly six children and their three healthy Caucasian mothers were the donors. Both sample barcodes and 2-4 random nucleotides came from the M1S primer of the second PCR.

This TCR was recovered from a girl aged 2-10 years in good health. The chain couples TRBV6-5 to TRBJ2-7, with 7 bases identical to TRBD1. Sequenced input: blood. The CDR3 DNA follows: TGTGCCAGCAGTTCCGCACAGGGGTTCTCCTACGAGCAGTACTTC. Its translation: CASSSAQGFSYEQYF.